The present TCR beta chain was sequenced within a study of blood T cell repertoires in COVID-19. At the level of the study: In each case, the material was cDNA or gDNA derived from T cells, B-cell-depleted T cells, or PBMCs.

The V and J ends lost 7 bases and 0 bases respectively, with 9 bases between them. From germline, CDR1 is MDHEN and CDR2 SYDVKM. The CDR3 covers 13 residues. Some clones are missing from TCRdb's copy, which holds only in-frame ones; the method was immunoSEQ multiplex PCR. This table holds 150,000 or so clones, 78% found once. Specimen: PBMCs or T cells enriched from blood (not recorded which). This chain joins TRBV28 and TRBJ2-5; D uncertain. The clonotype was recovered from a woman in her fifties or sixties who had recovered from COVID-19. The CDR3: CASNPQYQETQYF. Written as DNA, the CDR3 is TGTGCCAGCAACCCCCAGTACCAAGAGACCCAGTACTTC.